One and the same sample provided the 17 T cell receptor beta chains below, sequenced in a study of T cell responses to AZD1222 COVID-19 vaccine. Assay: immunoSEQ multiplex PCR; the TCRdb copy retains only in-frame clones and omits some. The table has more than 95,000 clones, less than 95% seen once. The specimen comprised peripheral blood, sampled on day 0 of MenACWY control vaccination. All receptors derive from an adult in good health.

The chain recombines TRBV7-2 with TRBJ2-7; D unclear. The germline CDR1 and CDR2 sequences are SGHTA and FQGNSA. Trimming stripped 1 base from V and 2 bases from J, with 9 bases between. This CDR3 region has 14 residues. The CDR3 protein is CASSLVDSTYEQYF. The CDR3 DNA is TGTGCCAGCAGCTTAGTGGATAGCACCTACGAGCAGTACTTC.

This clone was recorded only once. The rearrangement uses TRBV9 and TRBJ2-1; the match to TRBD2 covers 7 bases. Per germline, CDR1 SGDLS and CDR2 YYNGEE. The J segment lost 3 bases and the V segment lost 4 bases, leaving 7 bases of the junction unmatched. The CDR3 has 15 residues. The CDR3 nucleotides are TGTGCCAGCAGCCCGCACTCTAGCGGCTACAATGAGCAGTTCTTC. Protein: CASSPHSSGYNEQFF.

V gene TRBV5-5 combines with J gene TRBJ2-2; 7 bases line up with TRBD2. Trimming at V came to 5 bases and at J to 4 bases, leaving 5 bases not matched to a gene. This CDR3 is built from 14 residues. From germline, CDR1 is SGHKS and CDR2 YYEKEE (reference sequence). CDR3 sequence: CASRGGTITGELFF. Here the CDR3 DNA reads TGTGCCAGCAGGGGCGGGACTATCACCGGGGAGCTGTTTTTT.

The chain couples TRBV4-1 to TRBJ2-7, with TRBD1 as a possible D gene (5 bases). The germline CDR1 and CDR2 sequences are MGHRA and YSYEKL. This CDR3 region has 13 residues. With 2 bases removed from V and 5 bases from J, the gap between germline ends came to 10 bases. CDR3 loop: CASSQSPQDEQYF. The CDR3 DNA follows: TGCGCCAGCAGCCAATCCCCACAGGACGAGCAGTACTTC.

V gene TRBV7-9 combines with J gene TRBJ2-1, with unresolved D. The ends were cut back, 1 base at V and 2 bases at J, with 9 bases in the middle. This CDR3 region has 15 residues. Germline V lookup: CDR1 SEHNR, CDR2 FQNEAQ (reference sequence). The chain's CDR3 is CASSLVADPYNEQFF. CDR3 in DNA: TGTGCCAGCAGCTTAGTGGCGGACCCCTACAATGAGCAGTTCTTC.

This chain links TRBV27 with TRBJ1-2, with 9 bases lining up with TRBD1. Germline V CDR1 and CDR2: MNHEY, SMNVEV (reference sequence). Trimming cost V 6 bases and J 8 bases; bases outside gene matches: 10. The CDR3 spans 14 residues. CDR3 residues: CASSFRDRATGYTF. The CDR3 DNA reads TGTGCCAGCAGCTTCCGGGACAGGGCCACGGGCTACACCTTC.

Here the CDR3 reads CASALPVAGEHNEQFF. CDR3 nucleotide sequence: TGTGCCAGCGCTCTTCCTGTGGCGGGAGAGCACAATGAGCAGTTCTTC. The gene calls are TRBV18 and TRBJ2-1, with 7 bases matching TRBD2. In germline, CDR1 is KGHSH, CDR2 LQKENI. Germline trimming cut 8 bases from V and 5 bases from J; bases unmatched to any gene: 15. The CDR3 is 16 residues long.

The chain combines TRBV7-2 with TRBJ1-1, with 7 bases that match TRBD1. Germline CDR1 and CDR2: SGHTA and FQGNSA. After removal of 5 bases from V and 1 base from J, the junction contained 7 bases not matched to a gene. CDR3 length: 15 residues. CDR3 in DNA: TGTGCCAGCAGCCCTCCGGGACAGCAGAACACTGAAGCTTTCTTT. Translating gives CASSPPGQQNTEAFF.

The chain carries TRBV3-1 (or the pseudogene TRBV3-2) and TRBJ2-7; 11 nucleotides align to TRBD2. Germline V lookup: CDR1 LGHDT, CDR2 YNNKEL (reference sequence). This CDR3 comprises 14 residues. V was pared by 10 bases and J by 4 bases, with 9 bases of the junction left unmatched. The CDR3 DNA reads TGTGCCACCACGGGGACTAGCGGAGTATACGAGCAGTACGTC. Residues: CATTGTSGVYEQYV.

J is TRBJ2-3 and V is TRBV7-2; 7 positions match TRBD1. V trimming: 4 bases; J trimming: 0 bases; junction bases outside the gene matches: 7. Germline V CDR1 and CDR2: SGHTA, FQGNSA. The CDR3 loop spans 16 amino acids. CDR3 nucleotide sequence: TGTGCCAGCAGCTACCCCGGGACAGATAGCACAGATACGCAGTATTTT. Protein: CASSYPGTDSTDTQYF.

This chain links TRBV6-5 with TRBJ2-3, with D possibly being TRBD2 (6 bases). Germline CDR1 reads MNHEY; CDR2 reads SVGAGI. CDR3 length: 15 residues. V was shortened by 4 bases and J by 11 bases, with 22 bases between the two germline ends. The chain's CDR3 is CASSSPGSGLTKQYF. CDR3 nucleotide sequence: TGTGCCAGCAGTTCCCCAGGGAGTGGACTAACTAAGCAGTATTTT.

J is TRBJ1-3 and V is TRBV11-2; D is undetermined. Looked up from germline, CDR1 is SGHAT and CDR2 is FQNNGV. The CDR3 consists of 14 residues. V lost 1 base and J lost 0, with 4 bases in between. The CDR3 loop is CASSLVASGNTIYF. The CDR3 DNA reads as TGTGCCAGCAGCTTAGTCGCCTCTGGAAACACCATATATTTT. The whole variable domain, remainder taken from reference TRBV11-2 and TRBJ1-3, is EAGVAQSPRYKIIEKRQSVAFWCNPISGHATLYWYQQILGQGPKLLIQFQNNGVVDDSQLPKDRFSAERLKGVDSTLKIQPAKLEDSAVYLCASSLVASGNTIYFGEGSWLTVV.

V is TRBV2 and J is TRBJ1-2; weak D call: TRBD1 (5 bases). Germline V gene sequence: CDR1 SNHLY, CDR2 FYNNEI. The CDR3 is 14 residues long. V shed 4 bases and J shed 2 bases, with 11 bases lying between them. The CDR3, as DNA: TGTGCCAGCAGTGCAGGGAGCAGAAACTATGGCTACACCTTC. As protein: CASSAGSRNYGYTF.

The CDR3 is CAGVLAGLALNEQFF. The CDR3 DNA sequence: TGTGCCGGCGTACTAGCGGGGTTGGCTCTCAATGAGCAGTTCTTC. The rearrangement uses TRBV7-9 and TRBJ2-1; 10 bases are shared with TRBD2. The V and J ends lost 11 bases and 6 bases, in that order; junction bases with no gene match: 13. Per the germline V gene, CDR1 is SEHNR and CDR2 is FQNEAQ (reference sequence). The CDR3 extends over 15 amino acids. The whole variable domain, filled in from reference TRBV7-9 and TRBJ2-1, reads DTGVSQNPRHKITKRGQNVTFRCDPISEHNRLYWYRQTLGQGPEFLTYFQNEAQLEKSRLLSDRFSAERPKGSFSTLEIQRTEQGDSAMYLCAGVLAGLALNEQFFGPGTRLTVL.

The chain recombines TRBV24-1 with TRBJ1-1; D is uncertain. V lost 4 bases to trimming and J lost 1 base, with 6 bases between them. CDR1 KGHDR and CDR2 SFDVKD come from the germline V gene. This CDR3 is 13 amino acids long. CDR3 nucleotide sequence: TGTGCCACCAGTGAGTCGGGGAACACTGAAGCTTTCTTT. It codes for CATSESGNTEAFF.

The chain joins TRBV2 to TRBJ1-1, with no clear D. V was clipped by 1 base and J by 5 bases, with 8 bases between them. Germline V gene lookup returns CDR1 SNHLY and CDR2 FYNNEI. This CDR3 has 13 residues. The CDR3 spells CASSEEGKTEAFF. CDR3 sequence (DNA): TGTGCCAGCAGTGAAGAGGGAAAGACTGAAGCTTTCTTT.

This clone was recorded a few times. This chain connects TRBV28 to TRBJ1-5; D is unclear. CDR3 length: 16 amino acids. Germline CDR1 and CDR2: MDHEN and SYDVKM. V was clipped by 0 bases and J by 3 bases, with 12 bases between them. In DNA, the CDR3 is TGTGCCAGCAGTTTATGGGGAAAGGGCCTCAATCAGCCCCAGCATTTT. Its translation: CASSLWGKGLNQPQHF.